The 20 T cell receptor beta chains reported below all come from one sample, sequenced in a study of neurological immune-mediated disorders. TCRdb passed the 5' RACE reads through MiXCR, listing each CDR3 protein once. The sample has nearly 60,000 distinct CDR3 sequences; roughly 3.3% are singletons. Sequences were obtained from PBMCs. These receptors came from a woman aged 25 to 39 with multiple sclerosis.

Ten or more counts support this clonotype. The rearrangement uses TRBV7-9 and TRBJ2-7; maybe TRBD1 (5 bases). The CDR3 is 12 residues long. The V and J ends lost 5 bases and 5 bases respectively, with 10 bases between them. The germline CDR1 and CDR2 sequences are SEHNR and FQNEAQ (reference sequence). The CDR3: CASSLDTHEQYF. CDR3 sequence (DNA): TGTGCCAGCAGCCTGGACACCCACGAGCAGTACTTC.

In its sample, this clonotype was seen many times. The chain employs TRBV10-3 and TRBJ2-3; the D is unclear. Between the trimmed V and J ends, which lost 4 bases and 1 base, there was a span of 6 bases. This CDR3 is 13 amino acids long. Germline CDR1 reads ENHRY; CDR2 reads SYGVKD. CDR3 DNA sequence: TGTGCCATCAGTGCTCACGGCACAGATACGCAGTATTTT. Translation: CAISAHGTDTQYF.

This clonotype came up a few times. Mismatch with germline at one junction end may stem from a read error. The chain combines TRBV5-5 with TRBJ2-4; D might be TRBD1 (6 bases). The CDR3 covers 16 residues. CDR1 is SGHKS, CDR2 YYEKEE, per germline (reference sequence). The CDR3 sequence is CASSLGPPGAKKIQYF. The CDR3 DNA sequence: TGTGCCAGCAGCTTAGGTCCCCCAGGGGCCAAAAAAATTCAGTACTTC.

Many counts were recorded for this clonotype. The chain combines TRBV14 with TRBJ2-1, with D unresolved. Germline V gives CDR1 SGHDN, CDR2 FVKESK. The V and J ends lost 4 bases and 3 bases respectively, with 7 bases between them. The CDR3 totals 13 residues. The DNA for the CDR3 is TGTGCCAGCAGCCCGGGCAGCTACAATGAGCAGTTCTTC. It specifies CASSPGSYNEQFF.

This clonotype was counted many times. This rearrangement joins TRBV4-1 to TRBJ2-7; 14 nucleotides match TRBD2. This CDR3 is built from 16 residues. With 4 bases clipped from V and 3 bases from J, the junction kept 5 bases outside the gene matches. Germline-derived CDR1 and CDR2 are MGHRA and YSYEKL. CDR3 in amino acids: CASSRGLAGAVYEQYF. The CDR3 region has the DNA TGCGCCAGCAGCCGGGGACTAGCGGGAGCGGTCTACGAGCAGTACTTC.

This clonotype was seen repeatedly, ten times or more. The J gene is TRBJ2-2, the V gene TRBV29-1; 7 bases align to TRBD1. V was pared by 6 bases and J by 7 bases, with 5 bases of the junction left unmatched. Per germline, CDR1 SQVTM and CDR2 ANQGSEA. The CDR3 has 12 amino acids. CDR3 amino acids: CSVVTGVGELFF. The CDR3 nucleotides read TGCAGCGTCGTAACAGGGGTCGGGGAGCTGTTTTTT.

This clonotype came up many times. The genes are TRBV5-1 and TRBJ1-4; D unresolved. The V end lost 0 bases, the J end lost 5 bases, and 8 bases lay between the germline ends. Germline values: CDR1 SGHRS, CDR2 YFSETQ. The CDR3 is made up of 14 amino acids. The CDR3 coding sequence is TGCGCCAGCAGCTTGGACAGTCGAAATGAAAAACTGTTTTTT. As protein: CASSLDSRNEKLFF.

Details on this clonotype: A single base separates this from a much larger clone, so it may be a read error. CDR3: CASSQGGGNQPQNF. The CDR3 region has the DNA TGCGCCAGCAGCCAGGGGGGGGGCAATCAGCCCCAGAATTTT. The chain combines TRBV4-1 with TRBJ1-5; the D gene is possibly TRBD1 (6 bases). The length of the CDR3 is 14 residues. Germline V CDR1 and CDR2: MGHRA, YSYEKL.

This clonotype was detected ten times or more. This chain connects TRBV5-1 to TRBJ2-2; 10 bases line up with TRBD1. The germline gives CDR1 SGHRS, CDR2 YFSETQ. Trimming removed 4 bases from V and 3 bases from J; junction bases left unmatched: 3. The CDR3 has 15 residues. Written as DNA, the CDR3 is TGCGCCAGCAGCACCGGACAGGGGGACACCGGGGAGCTGTTTTTT. It encodes CASSTGQGDTGELFF.

The rearrangement links TRBV5-1 to TRBJ1-2; D may be TRBD1 (5 bases). Trimming cost V 10 bases and J 5 bases, with 15 bases left between them. Per germline, CDR1 SGHRS and CDR2 YFSETQ. This CDR3 is built from 12 residues. The CDR3 reads CARYPGLYGYTF. The CDR3 bases are TGCGCCCGCTACCCAGGGTTATATGGCTACACCTTC.

This clonotype was counted between two and nine times. The rearrangement uses TRBV11-2 and TRBJ2-1; 8 nucleotides align to TRBD2. This CDR3 has 15 residues. The junction had 4 bases not matched to a gene; V was cut back by 2 bases and J by 4 bases. CDR1 is SGHAT, CDR2 FQNNGV, per germline. The CDR3 nucleotides read TGTGCCAGCAGCTTAATAGCGGGGAAGTACAATGAGCAGTTCTTC. Its translation: CASSLIAGKYNEQFF.

Many counts were recorded for this clonotype. The rearrangement joins TRBV5-4 to TRBJ1-1; D gene uncertain. The length of the CDR3 is 14 residues. V was cut by 0 bases and J by 0 bases, with 6 bases left in between. Germline V CDR1 and CDR2: SGHNT, YYREEE (reference sequence). CDR3 residues: CASSLVRMNTEAFF. The CDR3, as DNA: TGTGCCAGCAGCTTGGTCAGGATGAACACTGAAGCTTTCTTT.

This clonotype was recorded many times. The V call is TRBV20-1, the J call TRBJ1-5, with D possibly TRBD1 on 5 matching bases. Trimming cost V 2 bases and J 6 bases, with 11 bases left between them. Germline-derived CDR1 and CDR2 are DFQATT and SNEGSKA (reference sequence). The CDR3 runs to 13 residues. The CDR3, as DNA: TGCAGTGCTAGACAGGGTTTTAGTCAGCCCCAGCATTTT. Its protein product is CSARQGFSQPQHF.

This clonotype was observed at least ten times. The chain employs TRBV7-3 and TRBJ2-1; the match to TRBD2 covers 11 bases. Trimming removed 1 base from V and 9 bases from J; junction bases left unmatched: 11. This CDR3 comprises 17 residues. From germline, CDR1 is SGHTA and CDR2 FQGTGA. Here the CDR3 reads CASSLNPIAGGPGEQFF. DNA for the CDR3: TGTGCCAGCAGCTTAAACCCCATAGCGGGAGGGCCTGGTGAGCAGTTCTTC. The entire variable domain, with the rest obtained from reference TRBV7-3 and TRBJ2-1, is as follows: GAGVSQTPSNKVTEKGKYVELRCDPISGHTALYWYRQSLGQGPEFLIYFQGTGAADDSGLPNDRFFAVRPEGSVSTLKIQRTERGDSAVYLCASSLNPIAGGPGEQFFGPGTRLTVL.

In its sample, this clonotype was seen many times. This rearrangement joins TRBV5-1 to TRBJ2-7; D may match TRBD1 or TRBD2 (5 bases each). This CDR3 spans 12 amino acids. V gave up 1 base and J gave up 5 bases, with 7 bases separating them. CDR1 SGHRS and CDR2 YFSETQ come from the germline V gene. The CDR3 region is CASSLRGDEQYF. The CDR3 nucleotides are TGCGCCAGCAGCTTGAGAGGGGACGAGCAGTACTTC. The whole variable domain, filled in from reference TRBV5-1 and TRBJ2-7, reads KAGVTQTPRYLIKTRGQQVTLSCSPISGHRSVSWYQQTPGQGLQFLFEYFSETQRNKGNFPGRFSGRQFSNSRSEMNVSTLELGDSALYLCASSLRGDEQYFGPGTRLTVT.

This clonotype was seen many times. The genes are TRBV20-1 and TRBJ1-3; 9 bases are a match to TRBD1. Germline CDR1 and CDR2: DFQATT and SNEGSKA (reference sequence). The V gene end was trimmed by 6 bases and the J gene end by 3 bases; junction bases not matched to a gene: 12. The length of the CDR3 is 16 residues. Written as DNA, the CDR3 is TGCAGTGCCGAAAACCCCGGGACAGGGTATGGAAACACCATATATTTT. Residues: CSAENPGTGYGNTIYF.

The sample holds many counts of this clonotype. V gene TRBV4-1 combines with J gene TRBJ2-3; weak D call: TRBD1 (6 bases). Trimming cost V 4 bases and J 0 bases, with 17 bases left between them. Per the germline V gene, CDR1 is MGHRA and CDR2 is YSYEKL. The CDR3 consists of 17 residues. CDR3 amino acids: CASSLTGTQASTDTQYF. CDR3 bases: TGCGCCAGCAGCCTTACCGGGACACAAGCTAGCACAGATACGCAGTATTTT.

This clonotype was counted ten times or more. J is TRBJ2-7 and V is TRBV7-8; D remains unclear. V dropped 1 base and J dropped 2 bases, with 9 bases sitting between them. CDR1 and CDR2 from the germline V gene are SGHVS and FQNEAQ. The CDR3 totals 14 residues. The CDR3 protein is CASSLDAAAYEQYF. The CDR3 DNA follows: TGTGCCAGCAGCTTAGACGCAGCAGCCTACGAGCAGTACTTC.

This clonotype has ten or more counts. CDR3 in DNA: TGCGCCAGCAGCCAGGGGCAGGGAATATACAATGAGCAGTTCTTC. This codes for CASSQGQGIYNEQFF. The chain couples TRBV5-1 to TRBJ2-1; TRBD1 might be the D (6 bases). Trimming took 4 bases from V and 4 from J, leaving 15 bases between them. Germline assignment: CDR1 SGHRS and CDR2 YFSETQ. The CDR3 is made up of 15 amino acids.

This clonotype was picked up many times. The V gene is TRBV5-1, the J gene TRBJ1-2; D is unresolved. This CDR3 contains 15 residues. The germline V and J ends were trimmed by 4 bases and 4 bases, with 17 bases remaining between them. Germline assignment: CDR1 SGHRS and CDR2 YFSETQ. The DNA of the CDR3 is TGCGCCAGCAGCGGCTCGGCAGTCGGAAGCTATGGCTACACCTTC. It codes for CASSGSAVGSYGYTF.